This passage covers 5 T cell receptor beta chains from one sample sequenced in a study of shared clonotypes between healthy human individuals. TCRdb's table, derived via immunoSEQ multiplex PCR, lists solely in-frame clones and lacks some. This sample yields millions of clones, of which roughly 95% are seen a single time; around 0.13% belongs to the top ten. Source material: naive CD4+ T cells sorted from blood. Documented subset: CD45RA+ positively selected. Receptor source: a man younger than 35 in good health.

The CDR3: CASKLQGDGNQPQHF. The CDR3, as DNA: TGTGCCAGCAAATTACAGGGGGACGGCAATCAGCCCCAGCATTTT. The chain recombines TRBV2 with TRBJ1-5; 8 bases line up with TRBD1. In germline, CDR1 is SNHLY, CDR2 FYNNEI. The CDR3 runs to 15 residues. V trimming: 7 bases; J trimming: 2 bases; junction bases outside the gene matches: 7.

The chain carries TRBV27 and TRBJ2-1, with D tentatively TRBD1 or TRBD2 (5 bases each). The CDR3 is 15 amino acids. The V end lost 7 bases, the J end lost 0 bases, and 13 bases lay between the germline ends. Germline CDR1 and CDR2: MNHEY and SMNVEV (reference sequence). CDR3 DNA: TGTGCCAGCAACACCGGGACGATCTCCTACAATGAGCAGTTCTTC. It translates to CASNTGTISYNEQFF.

The gene calls are TRBV4-2 and TRBJ2-5, with 11 bases aligning to TRBD2. This CDR3 spans 15 amino acids. CDR1 is LGHNA and CDR2 is YNFKEQ in the germline V gene. V trimming: 4 bases; J trimming: 0 bases; junction bases outside the gene matches: 1. The CDR3 loop reads CASSRSGGDQETQYF. In nucleotides, the CDR3 is TGTGCCAGCAGCCGTAGCGGGGGGGACCAAGAGACCCAGTACTTC.

The chain joins TRBV10-1 to TRBJ2-5; D uncertain. Trimming left V 4 bases short and J 1 base short, with 7 bases between. CDR1 is WNHNN and CDR2 is SYGVQD in the germline V gene (reference sequence). This CDR3 comprises 13 residues. CDR3 sequence reads: CASSGNLQETQYF. The DNA of the CDR3 is TGCGCCAGCAGTGGGAACCTCCAAGAGACCCAGTACTTC.

The count of this clone is one. This rearrangement joins TRBV6-5 to TRBJ1-1; 10 bases map to TRBD1. The germline V gene encodes CDR1 MNHEY and CDR2 SVGAGI. This CDR3 has 15 residues. The ends lost 6 bases at V and 6 bases at J; junction bases unmatched: 10. CDR3 nucleotides: TGTGCCAGCAGCCGACAGGGGGCTGGAATCCCTGAAGCTTTCTTT. Translated: CASSRQGAGIPEAFF.